This T cell receptor beta chain was sequenced in a study of blood T cell repertoires in COVID-19. Study summary: Samples came from the United States, Italy and Spain, spanning acute and convalescent COVID-19.

Measured with immunoSEQ multiplex PCR; TCRdb has only the in-frame clones, and not every one. The table lists around 160,000 clones, 80% to 90% of them singletons. V was trimmed by 0 bases and J by 8 bases, leaving 8 bases between them. Looked up from germline, CDR1 is MNHEY and CDR2 is SMNVEV (reference sequence). The CDR3 has 13 amino acids. This clone was counted once. In Seattle, patients joined the study during active infection and were tracked longitudinally. This clonotype was obtained from a woman aged 55-75 years with COVID-19, enrolled during active disease. The V and J genes are TRBV27 and TRBJ1-5; the D gene is possibly TRBD1 (6 bases). The sequencing sample was made of peripheral blood. CDR3: CASSLSGGEPQHF. CDR3 DNA sequence: TGTGCCAGCAGTTTATCAGGGGGGGAGCCCCAGCATTTT.